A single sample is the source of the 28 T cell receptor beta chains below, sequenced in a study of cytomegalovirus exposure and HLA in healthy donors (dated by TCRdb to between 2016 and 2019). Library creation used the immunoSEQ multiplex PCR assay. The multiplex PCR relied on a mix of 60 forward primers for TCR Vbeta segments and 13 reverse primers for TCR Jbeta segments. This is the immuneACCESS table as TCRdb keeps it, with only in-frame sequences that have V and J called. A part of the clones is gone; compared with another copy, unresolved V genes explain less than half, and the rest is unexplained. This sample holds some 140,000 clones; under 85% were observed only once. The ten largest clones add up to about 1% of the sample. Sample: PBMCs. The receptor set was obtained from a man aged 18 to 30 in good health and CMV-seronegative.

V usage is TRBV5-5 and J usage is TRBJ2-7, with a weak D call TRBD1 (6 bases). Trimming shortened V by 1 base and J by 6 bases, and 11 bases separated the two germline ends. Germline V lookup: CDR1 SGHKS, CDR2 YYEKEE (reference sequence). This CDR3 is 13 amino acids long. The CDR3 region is CASSLYRVGEQYF. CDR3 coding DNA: TGTGCCAGCAGCTTGTACAGGGTAGGCGAGCAGTACTTC.

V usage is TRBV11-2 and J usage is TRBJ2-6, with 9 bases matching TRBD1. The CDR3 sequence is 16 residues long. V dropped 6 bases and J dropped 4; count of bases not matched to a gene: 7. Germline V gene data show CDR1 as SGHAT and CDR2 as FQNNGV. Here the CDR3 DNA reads TGTGCCAGCAGTTCACAGGGGGCGCCAGGGGCCAACGTCCTGACTTTC. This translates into CASSSQGAPGANVLTF. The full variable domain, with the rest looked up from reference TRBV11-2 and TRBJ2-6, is EAGVAQSPRYKIIEKRQSVAFWCNPISGHATLYWYQQILGQGPKLLIQFQNNGVVDDSQLPKDRFSAERLKGVDSTLKIQPAKLEDSAVYLCASSSQGAPGANVLTFGAGSRLTVL.

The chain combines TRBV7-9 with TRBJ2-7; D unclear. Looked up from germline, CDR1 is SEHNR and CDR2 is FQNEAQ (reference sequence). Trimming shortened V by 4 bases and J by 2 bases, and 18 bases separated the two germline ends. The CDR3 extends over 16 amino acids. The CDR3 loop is CASSSTTDPKAYEQYF. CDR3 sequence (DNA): TGTGCCAGCAGCTCAACGACTGACCCGAAAGCCTACGAGCAGTACTTC.

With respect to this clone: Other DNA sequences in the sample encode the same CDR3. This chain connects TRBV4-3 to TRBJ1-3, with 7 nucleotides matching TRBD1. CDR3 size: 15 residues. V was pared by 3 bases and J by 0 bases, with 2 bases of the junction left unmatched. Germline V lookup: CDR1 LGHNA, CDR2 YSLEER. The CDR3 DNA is TGCGCCAGCAGCCAGAGACAGGGCTCTGGAAACACCATATATTTT. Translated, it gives CASSQRQGSGNTIYF.

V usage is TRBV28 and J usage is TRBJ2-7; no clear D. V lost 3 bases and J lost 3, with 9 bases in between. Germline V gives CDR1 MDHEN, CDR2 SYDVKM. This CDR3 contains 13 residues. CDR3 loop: CASSLAQSYEQYF. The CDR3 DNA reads TGTGCCAGCAGTTTGGCACAGAGCTACGAGCAGTACTTC.

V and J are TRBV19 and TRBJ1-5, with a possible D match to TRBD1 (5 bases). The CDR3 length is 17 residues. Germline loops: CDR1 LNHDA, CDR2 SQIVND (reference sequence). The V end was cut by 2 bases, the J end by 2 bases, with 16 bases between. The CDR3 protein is CASSILPTGIGNQPQHF. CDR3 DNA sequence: TGTGCCAGTAGTATACTTCCTACAGGTATTGGCAATCAGCCCCAGCATTTT.

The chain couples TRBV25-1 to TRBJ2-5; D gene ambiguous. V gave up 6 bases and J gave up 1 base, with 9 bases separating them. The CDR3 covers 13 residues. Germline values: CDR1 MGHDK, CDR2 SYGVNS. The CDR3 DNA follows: TGTGCCAGCAGCAGGCCCTCCCAAGAGACCCAGTACTTC. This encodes CASSRPSQETQYF.

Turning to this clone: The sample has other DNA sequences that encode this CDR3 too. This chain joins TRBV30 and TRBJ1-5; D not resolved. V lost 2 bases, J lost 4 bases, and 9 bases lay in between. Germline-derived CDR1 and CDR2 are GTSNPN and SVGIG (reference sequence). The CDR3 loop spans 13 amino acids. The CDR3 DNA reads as TGTGCCTGGAGTTCTGCGGGGAATCAGCCCCAGCATTTT. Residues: CAWSSAGNQPQHF.

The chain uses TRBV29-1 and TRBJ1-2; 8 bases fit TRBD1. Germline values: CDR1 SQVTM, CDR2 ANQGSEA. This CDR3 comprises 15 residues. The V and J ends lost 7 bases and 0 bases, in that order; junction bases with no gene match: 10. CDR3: CSARQGSITNYGYTF. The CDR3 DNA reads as TGCAGCGCGCGACAGGGGTCCATAACTAACTATGGCTACACCTTC.

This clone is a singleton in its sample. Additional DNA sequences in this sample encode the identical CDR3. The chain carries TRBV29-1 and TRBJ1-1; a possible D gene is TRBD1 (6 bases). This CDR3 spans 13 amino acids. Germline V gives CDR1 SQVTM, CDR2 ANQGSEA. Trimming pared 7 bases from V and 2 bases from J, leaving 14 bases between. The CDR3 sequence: CSGWGHTNTEAFF. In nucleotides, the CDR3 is TGCAGCGGATGGGGACACACAAACACTGAAGCTTTCTTT.

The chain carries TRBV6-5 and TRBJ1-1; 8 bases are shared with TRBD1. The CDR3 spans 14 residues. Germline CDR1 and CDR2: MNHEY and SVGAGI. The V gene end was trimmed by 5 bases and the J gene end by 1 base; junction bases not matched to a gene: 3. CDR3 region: CASSQGTGNTEAFF. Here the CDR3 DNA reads TGTGCCAGCAGTCAGGGGACAGGGAACACTGAAGCTTTCTTT.

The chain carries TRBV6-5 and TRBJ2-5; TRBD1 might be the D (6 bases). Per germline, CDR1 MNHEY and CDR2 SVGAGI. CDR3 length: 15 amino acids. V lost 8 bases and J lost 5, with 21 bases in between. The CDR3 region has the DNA TGTGCCAGCTCGTACCGGCTGACAGGCGGGGAGACCCAGTACTTC. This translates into CASSYRLTGGETQYF.

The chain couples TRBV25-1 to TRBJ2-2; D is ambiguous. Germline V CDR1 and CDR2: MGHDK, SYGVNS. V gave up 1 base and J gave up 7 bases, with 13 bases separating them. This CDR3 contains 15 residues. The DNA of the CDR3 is TGTGCCAGCAGTGAATCCCGACACTCCGGCGGGGAGCTGTTTTTT. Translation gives CASSESRHSGGELFF.

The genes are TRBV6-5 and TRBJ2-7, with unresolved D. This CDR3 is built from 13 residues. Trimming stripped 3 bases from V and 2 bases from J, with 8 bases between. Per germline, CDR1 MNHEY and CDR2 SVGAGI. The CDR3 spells CASSYRGPYEQYF. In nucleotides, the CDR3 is TGTGCCAGCAGTTATAGAGGTCCCTACGAGCAGTACTTC.

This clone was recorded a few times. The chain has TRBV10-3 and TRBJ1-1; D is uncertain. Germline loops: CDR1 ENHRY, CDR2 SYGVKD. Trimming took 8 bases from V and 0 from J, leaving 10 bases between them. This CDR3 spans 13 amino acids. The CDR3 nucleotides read TGTGCCATCGGCGACACCTTGAACACTGAAGCTTTCTTT. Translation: CAIGDTLNTEAFF.

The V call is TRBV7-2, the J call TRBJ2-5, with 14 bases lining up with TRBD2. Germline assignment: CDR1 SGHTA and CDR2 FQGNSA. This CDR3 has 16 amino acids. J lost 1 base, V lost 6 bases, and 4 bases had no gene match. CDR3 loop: CASSTGLAGGQETQYF. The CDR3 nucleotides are TGTGCCAGCAGTACCGGACTAGCGGGGGGCCAAGAGACCCAGTACTTC. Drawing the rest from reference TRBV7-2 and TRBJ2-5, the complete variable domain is GAGVSQSPSNKVTEKGKDVELRCDPISGHTALYWYRQSLGQGLEFLIYFQGNSAPDKSGLPSDRFSAERTGGSVSTLTIQRTQQEDSAVYLCASSTGLAGGQETQYFGPGTRLLVL.

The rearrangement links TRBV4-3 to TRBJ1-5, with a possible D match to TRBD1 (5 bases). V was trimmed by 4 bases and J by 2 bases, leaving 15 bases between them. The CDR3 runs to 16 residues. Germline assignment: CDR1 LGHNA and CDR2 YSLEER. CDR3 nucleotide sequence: TGCGCCAGCAGCCCCTTTTTGGGGGGAGGCAATCAGCCCCAGCATTTT. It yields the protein CASSPFLGGGNQPQHF.

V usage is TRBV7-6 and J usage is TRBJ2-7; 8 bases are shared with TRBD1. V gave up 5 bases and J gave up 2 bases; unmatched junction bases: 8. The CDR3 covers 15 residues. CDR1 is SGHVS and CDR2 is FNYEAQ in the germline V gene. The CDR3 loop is CASSPRPDRAYEQYF. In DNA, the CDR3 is TGTGCCAGCAGCCCGCGTCCGGACAGGGCCTACGAGCAGTACTTC.

The CDR3 bases are TGTGCCAGCAGCCGAGGGACAGACGGACTGTTCTCTGGGGCCAACGTCCTGACTTTC. Its protein is CASSRGTDGLFSGANVLTF. V gene TRBV7-9 combines with J gene TRBJ2-6; 7 bases agree with TRBD1. Germline V gene lookup returns CDR1 SEHNR and CDR2 FQNEAQ (reference sequence). The length of the CDR3 is 19 residues. V shed 5 bases, J shed 0 bases, and the junction held 13 bases outside the gene matches.

This chain's CDR3 is CARSLSQRPFYEQYF. The CDR3 DNA reads as TGTGCCAGAAGCTTGTCCCAGCGCCCCTTTTACGAGCAGTACTTC. J is TRBJ2-7 and V is TRBV5-3; D remains unclear. TRBV5-3 is flagged as an ORF with uncertain function. The V end lost 1 base, the J end lost 4 bases, and 15 bases lay between the germline ends. This CDR3 spans 15 amino acids.

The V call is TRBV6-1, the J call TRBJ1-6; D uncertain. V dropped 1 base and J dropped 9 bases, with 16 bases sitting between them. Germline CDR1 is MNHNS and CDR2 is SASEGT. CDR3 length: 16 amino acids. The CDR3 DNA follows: TGTGCCAGCAGTGAAGTTAGCGGACCAGGAATTTCACCCCTCCACTTT. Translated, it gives CASSEVSGPGISPLHF.

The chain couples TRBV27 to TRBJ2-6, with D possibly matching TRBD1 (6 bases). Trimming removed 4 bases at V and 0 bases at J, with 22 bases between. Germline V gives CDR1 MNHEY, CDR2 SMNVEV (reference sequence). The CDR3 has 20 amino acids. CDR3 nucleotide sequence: TGTGCCAGCAGTTCCCACAGGGTCGCCTCCCCTCTCTCTGGGGCCAACGTCCTGACTTTC. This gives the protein CASSSHRVASPLSGANVLTF.

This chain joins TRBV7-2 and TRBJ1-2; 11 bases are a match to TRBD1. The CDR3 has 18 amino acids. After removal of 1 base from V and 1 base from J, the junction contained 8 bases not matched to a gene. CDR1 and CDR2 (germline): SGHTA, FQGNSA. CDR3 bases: TGTGCCAGCAGCTTAGATGGGACAGGGGGTCTCTTTAACTATGGCTACACCTTC. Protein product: CASSLDGTGGLFNYGYTF.

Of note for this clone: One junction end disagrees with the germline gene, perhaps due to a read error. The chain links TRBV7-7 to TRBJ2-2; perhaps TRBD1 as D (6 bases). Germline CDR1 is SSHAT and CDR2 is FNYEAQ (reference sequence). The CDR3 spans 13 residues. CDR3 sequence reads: CASRSGATGELFF. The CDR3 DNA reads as TGTGCTAGCAGGTCAGGGGCCACCGGGGAGCTGTTTTTT.

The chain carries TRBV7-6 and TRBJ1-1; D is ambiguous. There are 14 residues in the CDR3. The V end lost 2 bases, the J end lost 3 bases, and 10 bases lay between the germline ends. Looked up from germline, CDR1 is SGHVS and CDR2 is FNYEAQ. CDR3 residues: CASSLNGWDTEAFF. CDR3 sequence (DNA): TGTGCCAGCAGCTTAAACGGGTGGGACACTGAAGCTTTCTTT.

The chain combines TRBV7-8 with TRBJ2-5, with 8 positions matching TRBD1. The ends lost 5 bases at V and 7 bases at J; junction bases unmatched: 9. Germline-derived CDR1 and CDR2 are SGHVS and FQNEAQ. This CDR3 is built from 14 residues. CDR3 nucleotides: TGTGCCAGCAGCCCCGGACAGGGTGGAGGGACCCAGTACTTC. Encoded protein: CASSPGQGGGTQYF.

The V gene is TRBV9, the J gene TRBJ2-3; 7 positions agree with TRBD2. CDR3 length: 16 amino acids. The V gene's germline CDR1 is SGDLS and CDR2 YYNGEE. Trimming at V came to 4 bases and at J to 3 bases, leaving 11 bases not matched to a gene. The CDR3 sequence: CASSTGLGHLTDTQYF. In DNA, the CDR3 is TGTGCCAGCAGCACCGGACTAGGCCACTTAACAGATACGCAGTATTTT.

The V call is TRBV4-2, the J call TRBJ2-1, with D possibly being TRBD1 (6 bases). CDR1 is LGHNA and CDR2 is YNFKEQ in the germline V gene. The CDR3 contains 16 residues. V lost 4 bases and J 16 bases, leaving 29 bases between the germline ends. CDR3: CASSPRTRGSGNEPFF. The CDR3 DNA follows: TGTGCCAGCAGCCCCCGCACGAGGGGGTCGGGGAATGAGCCCTTCTTC.